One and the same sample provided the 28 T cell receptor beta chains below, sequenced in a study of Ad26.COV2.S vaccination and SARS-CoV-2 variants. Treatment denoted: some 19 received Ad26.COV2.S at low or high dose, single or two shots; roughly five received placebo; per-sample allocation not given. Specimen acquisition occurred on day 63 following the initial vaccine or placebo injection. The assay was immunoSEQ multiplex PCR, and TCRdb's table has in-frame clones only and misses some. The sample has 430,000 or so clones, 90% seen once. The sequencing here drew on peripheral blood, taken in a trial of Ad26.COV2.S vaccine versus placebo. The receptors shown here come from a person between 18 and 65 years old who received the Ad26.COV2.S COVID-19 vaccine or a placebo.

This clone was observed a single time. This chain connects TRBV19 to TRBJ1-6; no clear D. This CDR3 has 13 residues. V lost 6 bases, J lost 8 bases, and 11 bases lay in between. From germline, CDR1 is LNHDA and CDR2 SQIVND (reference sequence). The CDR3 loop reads CASSQTGYSPLHF. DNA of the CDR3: TGTGCCAGTAGCCAAACCGGTTATTCACCCCTCCACTTT.

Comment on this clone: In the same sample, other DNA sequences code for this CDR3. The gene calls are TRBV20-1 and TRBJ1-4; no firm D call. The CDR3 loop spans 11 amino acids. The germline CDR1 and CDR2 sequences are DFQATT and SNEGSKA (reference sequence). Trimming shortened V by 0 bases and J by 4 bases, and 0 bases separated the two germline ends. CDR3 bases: TGCAGTGCTAGAGATAATGAAAAACTGTTTTTT. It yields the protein CSARDNEKLFF.

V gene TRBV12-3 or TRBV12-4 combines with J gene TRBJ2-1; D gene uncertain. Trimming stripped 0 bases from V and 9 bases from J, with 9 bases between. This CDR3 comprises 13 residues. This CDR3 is CASSLATLVEQFF. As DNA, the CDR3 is TGTGCCAGCAGTTTAGCTACGCTCGTTGAGCAGTTCTTC.

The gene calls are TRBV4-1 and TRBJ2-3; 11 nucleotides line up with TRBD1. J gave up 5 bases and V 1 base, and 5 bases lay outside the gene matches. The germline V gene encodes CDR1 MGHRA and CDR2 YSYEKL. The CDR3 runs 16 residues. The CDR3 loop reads CASSQVWDRGLDTQYF. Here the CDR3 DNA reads TGCGCCAGCAGCCAAGTGTGGGACAGGGGGTTAGATACGCAGTATTTT.

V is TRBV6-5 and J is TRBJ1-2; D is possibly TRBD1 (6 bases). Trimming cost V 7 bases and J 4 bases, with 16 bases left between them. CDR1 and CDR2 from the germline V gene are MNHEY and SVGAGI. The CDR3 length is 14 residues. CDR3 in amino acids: CASTLAQGTYGYTF. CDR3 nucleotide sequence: TGTGCCAGCACCCTAGCGCAGGGGACCTATGGCTACACCTTC.

CDR3 DNA sequence: TGCAGCGTTGTACATGGTGGAGAGACCCAGTACTTC. Amino acids: CSVVHGGETQYF. This chain links TRBV29-1 with TRBJ2-5; no reliable D call. Trimming cost V 4 bases and J 4 bases, with 10 bases left between them. This CDR3 is 12 amino acids long. The germline V gene has CDR1 SQVTM and CDR2 ANQGSEA.

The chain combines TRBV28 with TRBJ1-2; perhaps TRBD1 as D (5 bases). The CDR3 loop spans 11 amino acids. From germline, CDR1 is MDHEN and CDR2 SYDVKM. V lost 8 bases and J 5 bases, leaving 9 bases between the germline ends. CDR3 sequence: CASGGPYGYTF. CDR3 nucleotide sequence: TGTGCCAGCGGGGGACCGTATGGCTACACCTTC.

CDR3 amino acids: CASSALRGDNEQFF. For the CDR3, the DNA is TGCGCCAGCAGCGCACTAAGGGGTGACAATGAGCAGTTCTTC. This chain joins TRBV4-3 and TRBJ2-1; weak D call: TRBD1 (5 bases). In germline, CDR1 is LGHNA, CDR2 YSLEER. This CDR3 spans 14 amino acids. The V gene lost 5 bases and the J gene lost 5 bases, with 13 bases spanning the gap.

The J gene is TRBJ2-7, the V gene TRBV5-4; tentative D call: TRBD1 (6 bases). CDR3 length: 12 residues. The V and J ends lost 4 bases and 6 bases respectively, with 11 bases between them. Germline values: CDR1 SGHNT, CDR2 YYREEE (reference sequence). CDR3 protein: CASSPTGIEQYF. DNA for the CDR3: TGTGCCAGCAGCCCTACAGGGATCGAGCAGTACTTC. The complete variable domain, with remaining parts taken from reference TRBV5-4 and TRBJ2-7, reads ETGVTQSPTHLIKTRGQQVTLRCSSQSGHNTVSWYQQALGQGPQFIFQYYREEENGRGNFPPRFSGLQFPNYSSELNVNALELDDSALYLCASSPTGIEQYFGPGTRLTVT.

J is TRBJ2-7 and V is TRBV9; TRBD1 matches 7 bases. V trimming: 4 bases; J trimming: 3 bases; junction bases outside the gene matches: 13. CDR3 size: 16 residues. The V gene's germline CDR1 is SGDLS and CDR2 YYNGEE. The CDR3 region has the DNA TGTGCCAGCAGCCTAACTGAGACAGGGACCTACTACGAGCAGTACTTC. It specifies CASSLTETGTYYEQYF.

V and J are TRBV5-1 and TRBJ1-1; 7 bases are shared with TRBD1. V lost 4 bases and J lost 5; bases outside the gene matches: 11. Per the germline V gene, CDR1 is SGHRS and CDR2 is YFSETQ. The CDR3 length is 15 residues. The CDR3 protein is CASSVTGVSSTEAFF. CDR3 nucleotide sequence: TGCGCCAGCAGCGTAACAGGGGTAAGCTCTACTGAAGCTTTCTTT. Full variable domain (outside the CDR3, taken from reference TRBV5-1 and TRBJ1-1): KAGVTQTPRYLIKTRGQQVTLSCSPISGHRSVSWYQQTPGQGLQFLFEYFSETQRNKGNFPGRFSGRQFSNSRSEMNVSTLELGDSALYLCASSVTGVSSTEAFFGQGTRLTVV.

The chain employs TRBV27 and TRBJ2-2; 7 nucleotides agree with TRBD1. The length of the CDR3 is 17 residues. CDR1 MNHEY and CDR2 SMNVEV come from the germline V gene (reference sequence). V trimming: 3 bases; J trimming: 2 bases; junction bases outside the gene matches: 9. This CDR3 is CASSLVLNRGNTGELFF. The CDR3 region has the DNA TGTGCCAGCAGTTTGGTTTTGAACAGGGGAAACACCGGGGAGCTGTTTTTT.

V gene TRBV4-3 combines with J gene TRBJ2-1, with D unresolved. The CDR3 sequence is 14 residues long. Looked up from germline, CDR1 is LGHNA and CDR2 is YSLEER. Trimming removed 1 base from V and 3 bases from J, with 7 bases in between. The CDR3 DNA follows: TGCGCCAGCAGCCAAGTCCCCAACTACAATGAGCAGTTCTTC. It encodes CASSQVPNYNEQFF.

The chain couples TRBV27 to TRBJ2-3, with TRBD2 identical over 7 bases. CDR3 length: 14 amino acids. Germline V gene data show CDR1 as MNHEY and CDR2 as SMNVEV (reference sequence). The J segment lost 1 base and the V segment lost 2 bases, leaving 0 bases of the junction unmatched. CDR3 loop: CASSLAGGTDTQYF. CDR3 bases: TGTGCCAGCAGTTTAGCGGGAGGCACAGATACGCAGTATTTT.

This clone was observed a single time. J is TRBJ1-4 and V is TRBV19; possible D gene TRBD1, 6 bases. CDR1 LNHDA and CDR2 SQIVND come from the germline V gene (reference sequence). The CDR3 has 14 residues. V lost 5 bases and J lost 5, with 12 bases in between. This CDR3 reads CASSDRGQNEKLFF. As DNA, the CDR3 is TGTGCCAGTAGTGATCGTGGACAGAATGAAAAACTGTTTTTT.

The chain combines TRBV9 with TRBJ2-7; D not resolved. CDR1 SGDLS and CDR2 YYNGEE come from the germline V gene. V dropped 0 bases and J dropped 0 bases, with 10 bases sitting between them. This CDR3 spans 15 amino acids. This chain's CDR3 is CASSVGVLSSYEQYF. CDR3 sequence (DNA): TGTGCCAGCAGCGTAGGGGTTCTTAGCTCCTACGAGCAGTACTTC.

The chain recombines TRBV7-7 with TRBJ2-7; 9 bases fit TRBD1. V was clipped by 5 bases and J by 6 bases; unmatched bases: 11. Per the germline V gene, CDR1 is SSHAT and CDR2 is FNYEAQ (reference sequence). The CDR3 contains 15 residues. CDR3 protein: CASSHRDRERREQYF. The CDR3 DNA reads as TGTGCCAGCAGCCATCGGGACAGGGAGAGGCGCGAGCAGTACTTC.

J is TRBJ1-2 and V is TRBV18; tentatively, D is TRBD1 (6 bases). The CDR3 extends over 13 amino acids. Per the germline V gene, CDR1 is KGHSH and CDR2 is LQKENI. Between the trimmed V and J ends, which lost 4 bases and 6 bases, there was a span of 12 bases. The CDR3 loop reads CASSRQEKNGYTF. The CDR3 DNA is TGTGCCAGCTCACGACAGGAGAAAAATGGCTACACCTTC.

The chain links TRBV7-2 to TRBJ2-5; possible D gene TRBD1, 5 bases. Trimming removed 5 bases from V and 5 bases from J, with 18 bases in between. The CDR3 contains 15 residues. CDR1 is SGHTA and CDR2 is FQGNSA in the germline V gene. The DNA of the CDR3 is TGTGCCAGCAGCGCCGCAGGGTCTAGTAGGGAGACCCAGTACTTC. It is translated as CASSAAGSSRETQYF.

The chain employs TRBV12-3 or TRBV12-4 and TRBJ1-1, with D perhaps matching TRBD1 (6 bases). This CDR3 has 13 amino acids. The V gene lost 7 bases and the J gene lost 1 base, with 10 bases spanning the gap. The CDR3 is CASTLTGNTEAFF. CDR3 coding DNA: TGTGCCAGCACCCTGACAGGGAACACTGAAGCTTTCTTT.

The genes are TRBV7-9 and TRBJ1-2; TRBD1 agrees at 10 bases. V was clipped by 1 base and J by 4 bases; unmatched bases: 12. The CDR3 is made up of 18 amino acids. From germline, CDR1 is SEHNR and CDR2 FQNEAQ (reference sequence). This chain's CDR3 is CASSLDGGTGATSYGYTF. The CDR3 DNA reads TGTGCCAGCAGCTTAGATGGCGGGACAGGGGCGACGAGCTATGGCTACACCTTC. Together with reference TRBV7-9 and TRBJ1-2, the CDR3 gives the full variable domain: DTGVSQNPRHKITKRGQNVTFRCDPISEHNRLYWYRQTLGQGPEFLTYFQNEAQLEKSRLLSDRFSAERPKGSFSTLEIQRTEQGDSAMYLCASSLDGGTGATSYGYTFGSGTRLTVV.

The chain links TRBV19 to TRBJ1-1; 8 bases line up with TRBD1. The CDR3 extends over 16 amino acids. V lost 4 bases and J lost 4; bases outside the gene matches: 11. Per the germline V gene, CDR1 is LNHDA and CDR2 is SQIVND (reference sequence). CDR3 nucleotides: TGTGCCAGTAGTACCCGGACAGGGACCGGGCTCACTGAAGCTTTCTTT. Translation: CASSTRTGTGLTEAFF.

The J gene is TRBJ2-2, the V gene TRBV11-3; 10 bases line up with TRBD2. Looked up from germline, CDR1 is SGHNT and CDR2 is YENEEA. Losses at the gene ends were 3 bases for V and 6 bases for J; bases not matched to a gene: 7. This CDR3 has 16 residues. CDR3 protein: CASSLALAGVAGELFF. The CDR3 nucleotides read TGTGCCAGCAGCTTGGCGCTAGCGGGAGTCGCCGGGGAGCTGTTTTTT.

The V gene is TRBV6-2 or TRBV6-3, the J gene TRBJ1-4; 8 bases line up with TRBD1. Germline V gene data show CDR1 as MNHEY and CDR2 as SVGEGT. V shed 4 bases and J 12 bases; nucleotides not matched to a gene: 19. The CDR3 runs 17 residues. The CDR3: CASSSITSGTGDDELFF. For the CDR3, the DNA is TGTGCCAGCAGTTCCATAACTTCCGGGACAGGCGATGACGAACTGTTTTTT.

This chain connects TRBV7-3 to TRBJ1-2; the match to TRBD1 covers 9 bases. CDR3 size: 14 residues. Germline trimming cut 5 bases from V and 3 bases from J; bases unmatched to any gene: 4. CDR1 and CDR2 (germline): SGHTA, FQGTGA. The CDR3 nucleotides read TGTGCCAGCAGCCCCGGACAGGGGCACTATGGCTACACCTTC. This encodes CASSPGQGHYGYTF.

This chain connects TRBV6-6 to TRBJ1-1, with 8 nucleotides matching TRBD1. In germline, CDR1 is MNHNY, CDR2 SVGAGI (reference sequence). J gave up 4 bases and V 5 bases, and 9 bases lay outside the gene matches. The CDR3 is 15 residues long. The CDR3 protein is CASSDTGGGSTEAFF. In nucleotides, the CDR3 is TGTGCCAGCAGTGACACAGGGGGTGGTAGCACTGAAGCTTTCTTT.

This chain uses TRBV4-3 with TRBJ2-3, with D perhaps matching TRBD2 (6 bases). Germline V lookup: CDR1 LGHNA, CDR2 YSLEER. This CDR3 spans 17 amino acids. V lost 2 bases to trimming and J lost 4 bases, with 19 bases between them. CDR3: CASSQTRGGEIADTQYF. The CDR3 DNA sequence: TGCGCCAGCAGCCAAACCCGTGGAGGGGAGATCGCAGATACGCAGTATTTT.

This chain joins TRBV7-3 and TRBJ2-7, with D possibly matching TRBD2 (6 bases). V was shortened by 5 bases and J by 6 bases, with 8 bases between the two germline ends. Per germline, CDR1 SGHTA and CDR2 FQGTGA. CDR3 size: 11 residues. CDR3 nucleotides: TGTGCCAGCAGCGCGGGGACCGAGCAGTACTTC. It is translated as CASSAGTEQYF.